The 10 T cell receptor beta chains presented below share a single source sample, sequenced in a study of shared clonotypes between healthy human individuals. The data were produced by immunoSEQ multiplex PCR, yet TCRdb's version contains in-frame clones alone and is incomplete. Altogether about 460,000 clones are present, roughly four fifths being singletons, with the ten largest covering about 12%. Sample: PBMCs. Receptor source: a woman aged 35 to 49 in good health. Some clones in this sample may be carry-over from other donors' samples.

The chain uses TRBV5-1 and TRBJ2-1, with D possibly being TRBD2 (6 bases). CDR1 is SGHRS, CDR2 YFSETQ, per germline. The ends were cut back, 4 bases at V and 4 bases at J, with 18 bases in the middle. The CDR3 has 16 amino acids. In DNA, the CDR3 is TGCGCCAGCAGCATGAACACGGTAGCGGCATACAATGAGCAGTTCTTC. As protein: CASSMNTVAAYNEQFF.

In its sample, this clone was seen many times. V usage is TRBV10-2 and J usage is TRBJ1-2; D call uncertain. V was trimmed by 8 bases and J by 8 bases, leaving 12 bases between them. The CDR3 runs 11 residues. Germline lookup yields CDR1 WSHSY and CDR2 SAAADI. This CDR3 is CASFDGGGYTF. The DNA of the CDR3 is TGCGCCAGCTTCGACGGTGGCGGCTACACCTTC.

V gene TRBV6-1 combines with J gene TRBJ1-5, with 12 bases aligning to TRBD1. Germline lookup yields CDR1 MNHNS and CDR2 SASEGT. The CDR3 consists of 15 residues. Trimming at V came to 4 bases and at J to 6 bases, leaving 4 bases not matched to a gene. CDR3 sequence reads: CASSVGTGGGQPQHF. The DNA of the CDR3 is TGTGCCAGCAGTGTCGGGACAGGGGGCGGTCAGCCCCAGCATTTT.

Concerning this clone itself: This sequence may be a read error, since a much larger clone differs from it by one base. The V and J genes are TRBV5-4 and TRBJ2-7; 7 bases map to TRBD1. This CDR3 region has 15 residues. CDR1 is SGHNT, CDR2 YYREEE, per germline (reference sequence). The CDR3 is CASSSPDRIFYEQYF. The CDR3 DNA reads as TGTGCTAGCAGCTCTCCGGACAGGATTTTCTACGAGCAGTACTTC.

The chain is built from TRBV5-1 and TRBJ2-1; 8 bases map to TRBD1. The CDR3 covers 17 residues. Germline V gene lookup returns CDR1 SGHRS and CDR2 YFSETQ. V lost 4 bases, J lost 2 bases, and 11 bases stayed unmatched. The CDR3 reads CASSPLLTGQAYNEQFF. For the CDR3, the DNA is TGCGCCAGCAGCCCTCTACTGACGGGACAGGCCTACAATGAGCAGTTCTTC.

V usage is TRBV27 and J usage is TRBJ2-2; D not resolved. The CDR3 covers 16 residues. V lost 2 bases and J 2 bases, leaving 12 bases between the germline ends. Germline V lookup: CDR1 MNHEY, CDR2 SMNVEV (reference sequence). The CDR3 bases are TGTGCCAGCAGTTTAATCAGTGGTCCTAACACCGGGGAGCTGTTTTTT. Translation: CASSLISGPNTGELFF.

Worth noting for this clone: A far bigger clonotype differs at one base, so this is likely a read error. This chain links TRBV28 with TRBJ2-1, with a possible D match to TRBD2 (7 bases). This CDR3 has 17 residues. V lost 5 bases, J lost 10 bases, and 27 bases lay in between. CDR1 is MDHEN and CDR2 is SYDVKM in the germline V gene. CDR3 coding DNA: TGTGCCAGCAGTATGGGGGGGGCGTCGGGGTCGTCCCTGGAGCAGTTCTTC. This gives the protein CASSMGGASGSSLEQFF.

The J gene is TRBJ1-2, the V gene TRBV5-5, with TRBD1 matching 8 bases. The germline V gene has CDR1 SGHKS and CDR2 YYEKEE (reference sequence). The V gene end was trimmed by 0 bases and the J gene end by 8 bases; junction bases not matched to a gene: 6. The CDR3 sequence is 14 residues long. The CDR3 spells CASSLGQGSLGYTF. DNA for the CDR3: TGTGCCAGCAGCTTGGGACAGGGGTCGCTAGGCTACACCTTC. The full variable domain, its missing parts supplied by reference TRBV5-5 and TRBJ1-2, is DAGVTQSPTHLIKTRGQQVTLRCSPISGHKSVSWYQQVLGQGPQFIFQYYEKEERGRGNFPDRFSARQFPNYSSELNVNALLLGDSALYLCASSLGQGSLGYTFGSGTRLTVV.

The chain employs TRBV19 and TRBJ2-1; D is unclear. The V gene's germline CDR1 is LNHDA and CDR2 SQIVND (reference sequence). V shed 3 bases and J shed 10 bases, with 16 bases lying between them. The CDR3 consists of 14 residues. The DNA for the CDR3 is TGTGCCAGTAGTATTTTAGGAGAAGTAGGGGAGCAGTTCTTC. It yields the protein CASSILGEVGEQFF.

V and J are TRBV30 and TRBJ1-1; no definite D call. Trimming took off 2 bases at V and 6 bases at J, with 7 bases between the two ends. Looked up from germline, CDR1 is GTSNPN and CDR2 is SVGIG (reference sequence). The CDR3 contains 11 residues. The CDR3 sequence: CAWSLGSEAFF. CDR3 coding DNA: TGTGCCTGGAGTTTGGGGTCTGAAGCTTTCTTT.